These 32 T cell receptor beta chains were all obtained from the same sample, sequenced in a study of blood T cell repertoires in COVID-19 (dated by TCRdb to 2019 to 2021). Receptor amplification or capture employed the immunoSEQ multiplex PCR assay. TCRdb took this table from immuneACCESS and kept in-frame rearrangements with V and J called. Such tables lack part of the clones; where checked against another copy, unresolved V genes explain under half of the gap, and the rest is unexplained. This sample comprises about 160,000 clones, 86% of them detected only once. 4% of the sample rests with the top ten. The source material was peripheral blood. The source is a woman between 70 and 85 years old with acute or convalescent COVID-19.

The CDR3 sequence is CATSTGYYEQYF. DNA of the CDR3: TGTGCCACCAGCACAGGTTATTACGAGCAGTACTTC. The chain uses TRBV15 and TRBJ2-7; D remains ambiguous. Germline CDR1 LNHNV, CDR2 YYDKDF (reference sequence). The CDR3 has 12 residues. Trimming stripped 4 bases from V and 4 bases from J, with 8 bases between. The full variable domain, in which reference TRBV15 and TRBJ2-7 provide the parts outside the CDR3, is DAMVIQNPRYQVTQFGKPVTLSCSQTLNHNVMYWYQQKSSQAPKLLFHYYDKDFNNEADTPDNFQSRRPNTSFCFLDIRSPGLGDTAMYLCATSTGYYEQYFGPGTRLTVT.

The chain employs TRBV4-2 and TRBJ2-7, with 7 bases fitting TRBD1. With V trimmed by 4 bases and J by 6 bases, 12 bases remained unmatched. CDR1 LGHNA and CDR2 YNFKEQ come from the germline V gene. The CDR3 length is 15 residues. The CDR3 spells CASSPEGAPSVEQYF. For the CDR3, the DNA is TGTGCCAGCAGCCCAGAGGGGGCCCCTTCGGTCGAGCAGTACTTC.

The chain employs TRBV24-1 and TRBJ2-3, with TRBD2 as a possible D gene (6 bases). This CDR3 is built from 14 residues. The germline V and J ends were trimmed by 1 base and 4 bases, with 8 bases remaining between them. Germline assignment: CDR1 KGHDR and CDR2 SFDVKD. For the CDR3, the DNA is TGTGCCACCAGTGATTTCGGACTATCAGATACGCAGTATTTT. Its translation: CATSDFGLSDTQYF.

Notes on this clone: The sample has other DNA sequences that encode this CDR3 too. V is TRBV19 and J is TRBJ1-5; D is perhaps TRBD1 (6 bases). The CDR3 length is 14 residues. CDR1 LNHDA and CDR2 SQIVND come from the germline V gene (reference sequence). V was shortened by 3 bases and J by 2 bases, with 8 bases between the two germline ends. The CDR3 region has the DNA TGTGCCAGTAGTATCAGGGGCGGCAATCAGCCCCAGCATTTT. Its protein is CASSIRGGNQPQHF. Variable domain in full (rest from reference TRBV19 and TRBJ1-5): DGGITQSPKYLFRKEGQNVTLSCEQNLNHDAMYWYRQDPGQGLRLIYYSQIVNDFQKGDIAEGYSVSREKKESFPLTVTSAQKNPTAFYLCASSIRGGNQPQHFGDGTRLSIL.

The V and J genes are TRBV12-5 and TRBJ2-7; possibly TRBD1 for D (6 bases). This CDR3 is built from 19 residues. Deletions cut 0 bases from V and 2 bases from J, with 23 bases between. Germline lookup yields CDR1 LGHNT and CDR2 FRNRAP. CDR3 protein: CASGLVEWAPGQLAYEQYF. DNA for the CDR3: TGTGCTAGTGGTTTGGTAGAGTGGGCTCCGGGACAACTAGCCTACGAGCAGTACTTC.

The genes are TRBV2 and TRBJ1-1, with a possible D match to TRBD1 (5 bases). This CDR3 is 18 amino acids long. Germline CDR1 is SNHLY and CDR2 is FYNNEI. V gave up 5 bases and J gave up 3 bases, with 25 bases separating them. The CDR3 bases are TGTGCCAGCAGTCGAGCCAGCCAGGCAGGGAGCGGGGACACTGAAGCTTTCTTT. It encodes CASSRASQAGSGDTEAFF. The full variable domain, completed using reference TRBV2 and TRBJ1-1, is EPEVTQTPSHQVTQMGQEVILRCVPISNHLYFYWYRQILGQKVEFLVSFYNNEISEKSEIFDDQFSVERPDGSNFTLKIRSTKLEDSAMYFCASSRASQAGSGDTEAFFGQGTRLTVV.

The chain combines TRBV7-9 with TRBJ1-4; no definite D call. V was pared by 5 bases and J by 7 bases, with 17 bases between. The CDR3 loop spans 15 amino acids. Germline V CDR1 and CDR2: SEHNR, FQNEAQ (reference sequence). The CDR3 spells CASSGFEGTGEKLFF. In nucleotides, the CDR3 is TGTGCCAGCAGCGGATTTGAGGGAACGGGTGAAAAACTGTTTTTT.

The rearrangement joins TRBV5-1 to TRBJ1-1; D possibly corresponds to TRBD1 (5 bases). The CDR3 has 15 residues. Germline V gene lookup returns CDR1 SGHRS and CDR2 YFSETQ. V lost 6 bases to trimming and J lost 0 bases, with 15 bases between them. The CDR3 here is CASKAPAGLNTEAFF. In DNA, the CDR3 is TGCGCCAGCAAGGCTCCTGCAGGGCTGAACACTGAAGCTTTCTTT.

V is TRBV7-8 and J is TRBJ2-7; the match to TRBD2 covers 13 bases. Germline-derived CDR1 and CDR2 are SGHVS and FQNEAQ. This CDR3 contains 15 residues. The trim removed 2 bases at V and 3 bases at J, leaving 1 base unmatched. CDR3 region: CASSLRTSGSYEQYF. As DNA, the CDR3 is TGTGCCAGCAGCTTACGGACTAGCGGGAGCTACGAGCAGTACTTC. Looking up the rest from reference TRBV7-8 and TRBJ2-7 gives the full variable domain: GAGVSQSPRYKVAKRGQDVALRCDPISGHVSLFWYQQALGQGPEFLTYFQNEAQLDKSGLPSDRFFAERPEGSVSTLKIQRTQQEDSAVYLCASSLRTSGSYEQYFGPGTRLTVT.

V gene TRBV30 combines with J gene TRBJ1-1; D might be TRBD1 (6 bases). Germline V gene sequence: CDR1 GTSNPN, CDR2 SVGIG (reference sequence). The CDR3 is 12 residues long. V was shortened by 7 bases and J by 1 base, with 10 bases between the two germline ends. This chain's CDR3 is CASTRGNTEAFF. CDR3 coding DNA: TGTGCCTCAACCAGGGGGAACACTGAAGCTTTCTTT.

CDR3 in amino acids: CASRRGGGTDTQYF. The CDR3 region has the DNA TGTGCCAGCAGACGCGGGGGGGGCACAGATACGCAGTATTTT. The genes are TRBV6-5 and TRBJ2-3, with TRBD2 matching over 9 bases. V shed 6 bases and J 1 base; nucleotides not matched to a gene: 2. This CDR3 contains 14 residues. Germline CDR1 is MNHEY and CDR2 is SVGAGI.

The gene calls are TRBV4-2 and TRBJ2-7, with a tentative D call TRBD1 (6 bases). Deletions cut 0 bases from V and 2 bases from J, with 14 bases between. This CDR3 region has 16 residues. Germline lookup yields CDR1 LGHNA and CDR2 YNFKEQ. CDR3 sequence reads: CASSQELGQQAYEQYF. CDR3 in DNA: TGTGCCAGCAGCCAAGAACTAGGACAGCAAGCCTACGAGCAGTACTTC.

The rearrangement uses TRBV27 and TRBJ1-6; D might be TRBD1 (5 bases). The V and J ends lost 4 bases and 11 bases respectively, with 9 bases between them. The CDR3 length is 12 residues. From germline, CDR1 is MNHEY and CDR2 SMNVEV (reference sequence). The CDR3 DNA follows: TGTGCCAGCAGTTCTGACAGACCACCCCTCCACTTT. Protein: CASSSDRPPLHF.

CDR3 amino acids: CASSKTGGTDTQYF. CDR3 nucleotides: TGTGCCAGCAGCAAGACAGGGGGCACAGATACGCAGTATTTT. The rearrangement uses TRBV9 and TRBJ2-3; TRBD1 matches at 8 bases. CDR1 is SGDLS, CDR2 YYNGEE, per germline. The CDR3 is 14 residues long. The V gene end was trimmed by 4 bases and the J gene end by 1 base; junction bases not matched to a gene: 2.

The CDR3 DNA sequence: TGTGCCAGCAGTTACTCCAGTGGTGGCAATCAGCCCCAGCATTTT. Translated: CASSYSSGGNQPQHF. J is TRBJ1-5 and V is TRBV6-6; D remains unclear. V was trimmed by 0 bases and J by 2 bases, leaving 8 bases between them. The CDR3 spans 15 residues. Germline V gives CDR1 MNHNY, CDR2 SVGAGI (reference sequence).

In this sample, this clone turned up a few times. The DNA of the CDR3 is TGTGCCAGCAGTTTCCTACAGGGTTTGAATTCACCCCTCCACTTT. This codes for CASSFLQGLNSPLHF. The chain has TRBV28 and TRBJ1-6, with a tentative D call TRBD1 (6 bases). CDR3 size: 15 residues. The germline V gene encodes CDR1 MDHEN and CDR2 SYDVKM. Trimming left V 3 bases short and J 7 bases short, with 13 bases between. Supplemented by reference TRBV28 and TRBJ1-6, the full variable domain reads DVKVTQSSRYLVKRTGEKVFLECVQDMDHENMFWYRQDPGLGLRLIYFSYDVKMKEKGDIPEGYSVSREKKERFSLILESASTNQTSMYLCASSFLQGLNSPLHFGNGTRLTVT.

This clone was found once. The chain employs TRBV6-5 and TRBJ2-7; 7 bases match TRBD2. CDR3 length: 15 residues. The J segment lost 4 bases and the V segment lost 0 bases, leaving 6 bases of the junction unmatched. Germline V gene sequence: CDR1 MNHEY, CDR2 SVGAGI. The CDR3: CASSYSGTTDYEQYF. The CDR3 bases are TGTGCCAGCAGTTACTCCGGGACTACTGATTACGAGCAGTACTTC.

The rearrangement links TRBV6-5 to TRBJ2-1; 9 bases are shared with TRBD2. The CDR3 is 15 amino acids. V gave up 0 bases and J gave up 5 bases; unmatched junction bases: 2. The germline CDR1 and CDR2 sequences are MNHEY and SVGAGI. The CDR3 DNA sequence: TGTGCCAGCAGTTACTCGATAGCGGGGGACAATGAGCAGTTCTTC. Encoded protein: CASSYSIAGDNEQFF.

V and J are TRBV6-1 and TRBJ2-3, with TRBD2 matching over 12 bases. Losses at the gene ends were 4 bases for V and 3 bases for J; bases not matched to a gene: 8. This CDR3 comprises 17 residues. Per the germline V gene, CDR1 is MNHNS and CDR2 is SASEGT. CDR3 region: CASSVRTSGMVTDTQYF. CDR3 nucleotide sequence: TGTGCCAGCAGTGTCCGGACTAGCGGGATGGTGACAGATACGCAGTATTTT.

The V call is TRBV7-2, the J call TRBJ2-1, with D perhaps TRBD2 (6 bases). Germline V lookup: CDR1 SGHTA, CDR2 FQGNSA. Between the trimmed V and J ends, which lost 1 base and 8 bases, there was a span of 12 bases. The CDR3 has 14 amino acids. The CDR3 sequence: CASSLGTSSHEQFF. CDR3 coding DNA: TGTGCCAGCAGCTTAGGTACTAGCTCGCATGAGCAGTTCTTC.

V and J are TRBV6-6 and TRBJ1-5, with D uncertain. Germline V gives CDR1 MNHNY, CDR2 SVGAGI (reference sequence). V was shortened by 6 bases and J by 6 bases, with 15 bases between the two germline ends. The CDR3 totals 14 residues. CDR3: CASSPPGVSQPQHF. The CDR3 DNA reads TGTGCCAGCAGCCCTCCCGGGGTAAGTCAGCCCCAGCATTTT.

This rearrangement joins TRBV6-5 to TRBJ2-6; 13 bases are a match to TRBD2. Germline CDR1 and CDR2: MNHEY and SVGAGI. Trimming cost V 8 bases and J 4 bases; bases outside gene matches: 2. The CDR3 spans 15 residues. The CDR3 DNA follows: TGTGCCAGCGGACTAGCGGGAGCGGGGGCCAACGTCCTGACTTTC. It is translated as CASGLAGAGANVLTF.

The V call is TRBV6-2 or TRBV6-3, the J call TRBJ2-3; TRBD2 matches at 10 bases. Germline trimming cut 4 bases from V and 2 bases from J; bases unmatched to any gene: 6. CDR1 and CDR2 from the germline V gene are MNHEY and SVGEGT. There are 16 residues in the CDR3. CDR3 sequence (DNA): TGTGCCAGCAGTTCACCAGCGGGAGGGGCCACAGATACGCAGTATTTT. Amino acid sequence: CASSSPAGGATDTQYF.

The V call is TRBV19, the J call TRBJ2-2, with 9 bases lining up with TRBD2. The germline CDR1 and CDR2 sequences are LNHDA and SQIVND (reference sequence). The CDR3 is 16 residues long. With V trimmed by 3 bases and J by 4 bases, 6 bases remained unmatched. The CDR3 nucleotides are TGTGCCAGTAGTATCGCGGGAGGGCTTAGCACCGGGGAGCTGTTTTTT. This codes for CASSIAGGLSTGELFF.

V is TRBV7-8 and J is TRBJ2-1, with 8 bases aligning to TRBD2. CDR1 is SGHVS and CDR2 is FQNEAQ in the germline V gene. V was clipped by 0 bases and J by 7 bases; unmatched bases: 5. The CDR3 extends over 15 amino acids. CDR3 in amino acids: CASSLASGSRNEQFF. DNA of the CDR3: TGTGCCAGCAGCTTAGCCAGCGGGAGTCGAAATGAGCAGTTCTTC.

This chain links TRBV28 with TRBJ2-5; D is perhaps TRBD1 (5 bases). This CDR3 is 14 amino acids long. V lost 8 bases, J lost 6 bases, and 19 bases lay in between. Germline loops: CDR1 MDHEN, CDR2 SYDVKM. CDR3 loop: CASGSTAIVKTQYF. CDR3 sequence (DNA): TGTGCCAGCGGGTCGACAGCGATTGTGAAGACCCAGTACTTC. The full variable domain, rest sourced from reference TRBV28 and TRBJ2-5, is DVKVTQSSRYLVKRTGEKVFLECVQDMDHENMFWYRQDPGLGLRLIYFSYDVKMKEKGDIPEGYSVSREKKERFSLILESASTNQTSMYLCASGSTAIVKTQYFGPGTRLLVL.

The chain uses TRBV6-1 and TRBJ1-1; 9 positions agree with TRBD1. CDR1 MNHNS and CDR2 SASEGT come from the germline V gene. This CDR3 contains 16 residues. V lost 0 bases, J lost 4 bases, and 6 bases stayed unmatched. The CDR3 sequence is CASSEAGGQGITEAFF. The CDR3 DNA reads TGTGCCAGCAGTGAAGCGGGAGGACAGGGGATCACTGAAGCTTTCTTT.

This rearrangement joins TRBV7-2 to TRBJ1-1; a weak D match, TRBD1 (6 bases). The CDR3 sequence is 14 residues long. V shed 2 bases and J shed 5 bases, with 12 bases lying between them. Germline CDR1 is SGHTA and CDR2 is FQGNSA. The chain's CDR3 is CASSLNRVLTEAFF. DNA for the CDR3: TGTGCCAGCAGCTTAAACAGGGTGCTTACTGAAGCTTTCTTT.

This sequence joins TRBV9 and TRBJ2-5, with D possibly matching TRBD2 (5 bases). The V end lost 0 bases, the J end lost 2 bases, and 5 bases lay between the germline ends. The length of the CDR3 is 13 residues. Germline CDR1 SGDLS, CDR2 YYNGEE. CDR3 residues: CASSVGTQETQYF. The CDR3 DNA reads TGTGCCAGCAGCGTAGGGACTCAAGAGACCCAGTACTTC.

The genes are TRBV3-1 (or the pseudogene TRBV3-2) and TRBJ2-7, with D perhaps matching TRBD2 (5 bases). Germline values: CDR1 LGHDT, CDR2 YNNKEL (reference sequence). The CDR3 spans 13 residues. Trimming took off 0 bases at V and 11 bases at J, with 14 bases between the two ends. The chain's CDR3 is CASSQDPYGEEYF. In nucleotides, the CDR3 is TGTGCCAGCAGCCAAGATCCCTACGGGGAAGAGTACTTC.

The V and J genes are TRBV24-1 and TRBJ2-1, with TRBD2 matching 16 bases. Germline CDR1 and CDR2: KGHDR and SFDVKD. This CDR3 region has 18 residues. The ends lost 3 bases at V and 7 bases at J; junction bases unmatched: 8. The CDR3 loop is CATSDPGLAGGPRNEQFF. CDR3 sequence (DNA): TGTGCCACCAGTGATCCGGGACTAGCGGGAGGGCCGCGGAATGAGCAGTTCTTC.

This clone has a single count. This chain uses TRBV27 with TRBJ2-3, with 10 positions matching TRBD2. The germline V gene encodes CDR1 MNHEY and CDR2 SMNVEV (reference sequence). The V segment lost 4 bases and the J segment 0 bases; nucleotides outside the gene matches: 4. The CDR3 runs 16 residues. The CDR3 sequence is CASSWLTSGSTDTQYF. The CDR3 DNA reads as TGTGCCAGCAGTTGGTTGACTAGCGGGAGCACAGATACGCAGTATTTT.